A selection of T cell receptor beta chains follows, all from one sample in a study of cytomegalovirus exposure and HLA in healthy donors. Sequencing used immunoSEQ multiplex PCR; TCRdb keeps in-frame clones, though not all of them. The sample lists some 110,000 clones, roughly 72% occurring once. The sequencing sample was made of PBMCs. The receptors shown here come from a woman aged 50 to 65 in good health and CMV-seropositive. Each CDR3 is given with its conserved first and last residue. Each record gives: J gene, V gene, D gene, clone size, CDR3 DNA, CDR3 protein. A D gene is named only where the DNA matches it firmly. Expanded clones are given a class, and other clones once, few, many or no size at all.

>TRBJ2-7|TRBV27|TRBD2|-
TGTGCCAGCAGTTTCCAACTAGCGGCCTACGAGCAGTACTTC
CASSFQLAAYEQYF
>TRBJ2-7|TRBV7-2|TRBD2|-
TGTGCCAGCAGCTTAGTTTGGACTAGCGGATACGAGCAGTACTTC
CASSLVWTSGYEQYF
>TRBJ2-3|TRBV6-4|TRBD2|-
TGTGCCAGCAGTTCAACTAGCGGGACTTCTTTTGATACGCAGTATTTT
CASSSTSGTSFDTQYF
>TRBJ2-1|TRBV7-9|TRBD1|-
TGTGCCAGCAGCCCCGGGACAGGGGGCGGGAATGAGCAGTTCTTC
CASSPGTGGGNEQFF
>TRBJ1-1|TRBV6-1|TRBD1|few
TGTGCCAGCAGTGAGACAGGGGTTACTGAAGCTTTCTTT
CASSETGVTEAFF
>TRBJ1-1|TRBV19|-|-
TGTGCCACCCAGGCGGGAAACACTGAAGCTTTCTTT
CATQAGNTEAFF
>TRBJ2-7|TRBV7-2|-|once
TGTGCCAGCAGCTTAGCTACAGGGGGGGACGAGCAGTACTTC
CASSLATGGDEQYF
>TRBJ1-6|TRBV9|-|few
TGTGCCAGCAGCGTAACGGGATCACCCCTCCACTTT
CASSVTGSPLHF
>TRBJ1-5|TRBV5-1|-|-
TGCGCCAGCAGCCCATCAGGGGAGAACGGCAATCAGCCCCAGCATTTT
CASSPSGENGNQPQHF
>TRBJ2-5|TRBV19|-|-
TGTGCCAGTAGTATATCACCCAGGGGTGGAGAGACCCAGTACTTC
CASSISPRGGETQYF
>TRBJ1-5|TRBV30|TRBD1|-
TGTGCCCGGACCGGACAGGGAAGACAGCCCCAGCATTTT
CARTGQGRQPQHF
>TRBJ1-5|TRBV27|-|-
TGTGCCAGCGGGGGGGCCCAGCCCCAGCATTTT
CASGGAQPQHF
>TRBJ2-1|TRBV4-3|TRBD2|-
TGCGCCAGCAGCCGACTCCTTCTCCCCGGGACTAGCGGGAGGGCCGGTGAGCAGTTCTTC
CASSRLLLPGTSGRAGEQFF
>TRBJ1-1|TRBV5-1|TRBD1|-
TGCGCCAGCAGCGGCAACCGGGACAGAGAGACTGAAGCTTTCTTT
CASSGNRDRETEAFF
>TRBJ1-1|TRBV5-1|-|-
TGCGCCAGCAGTTTCCTAGGGGCTGGCGCTGAAGCTTTCTTT
CASSFLGAGAEAFF
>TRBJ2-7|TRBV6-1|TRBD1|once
TGTGCCAGCACTTTAGACAGGGGGAAAGACGAGCAGTACTTC
CASTLDRGKDEQYF
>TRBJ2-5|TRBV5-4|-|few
TGTGCCAGCAGTTTACCGGGACAAGGGACGCAGACCCAGTACTTC
CASSLPGQGTQTQYF
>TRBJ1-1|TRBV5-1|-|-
TGCGCCAGCAGCTTGGCAGTGAACACTGAAGCTTTCTTT
CASSLAVNTEAFF
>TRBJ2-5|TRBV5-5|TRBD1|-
TGTGCCAGCAGCTGGGGGACAGGGCAAGAGACCCAGTACTTC
CASSWGTGQETQYF
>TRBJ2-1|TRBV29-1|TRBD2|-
TGCAGCGTTGACAAGCGGGAGACCGTCCGGGGCTGGTACAATGAGCAGTTCTTC
CSVDKRETVRGWYNEQFF
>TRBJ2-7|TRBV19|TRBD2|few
TGTGCCAGTAGTTTCGGGAGGGCCTCACACGAGCAGTACTTC
CASSFGRASHEQYF
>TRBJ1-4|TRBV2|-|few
TGTGCCAGCAGTGAATTACGGGGTGAAAAACTGTTTTTT
CASSELRGEKLFF
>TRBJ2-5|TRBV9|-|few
TGTGCCAGCAGCGTAGGGGCCATGGAGACCCAGTACTTC
CASSVGAMETQYF
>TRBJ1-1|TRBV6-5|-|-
TGTGCCAGCAGACCGGCGGGGGTGAACACTGAAGCTTTCTTT
CASRPAGVNTEAFF
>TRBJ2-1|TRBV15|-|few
TGTGCCACCAGCCCAGACAGAGGCGAGCAGTTCTTC
CATSPDRGEQFF
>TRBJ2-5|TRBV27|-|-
TGTGCCAGCAGTATCGACACTTTCCAAGAGACCCAGTACTTC
CASSIDTFQETQYF
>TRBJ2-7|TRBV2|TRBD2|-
TGTGCCAGCAGTGAAGTTCGGTCGGGGGGTTTAGAAGTGCAGTACTTC
CASSEVRSGGLEVQYF
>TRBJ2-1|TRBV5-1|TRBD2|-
TGCGCCAGCACTTTTGCGGGAGGGGCCCAATCCTACAATGAGCAGTTCTTC
CASTFAGGAQSYNEQFF
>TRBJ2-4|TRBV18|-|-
TGTGCCAGCTCACCATTTGAGGGAGCCAAAAACATTCAGTACTTC
CASSPFEGAKNIQYF
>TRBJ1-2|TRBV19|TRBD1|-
TGTGCCAGTAGTATAAGGACAGGGCCTAACTATGGCTACACCTTC
CASSIRTGPNYGYTF
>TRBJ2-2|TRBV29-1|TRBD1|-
TGCAGCGCCATTCTTCGGGACAGAAACACCGGGGAGCTGTTTTTT
CSAILRDRNTGELFF
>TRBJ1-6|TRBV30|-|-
TGTGCCTGGAGCCGAGGGGGTTCACCCCTCCACTTT
CAWSRGGSPLHF
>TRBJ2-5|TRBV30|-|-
TGTGCCTGGAGGGGGCAGGGAGAGACCCAGTACTTC
CAWRGQGETQYF
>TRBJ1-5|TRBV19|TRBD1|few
TGTGCCAGTAGTAGACAACTCCGGGACAGGGGGCGCACAAGCAATCAGCCCCAGCATTTT
CASSRQLRDRGRTSNQPQHF
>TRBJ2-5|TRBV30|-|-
TGTGCCTGGAGGCGACTAACAGAGACCCAGTACTTC
CAWRRLTETQYF
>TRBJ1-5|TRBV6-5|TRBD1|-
TGTGCCAGCAGGTCCACAGGGGCCGGGGATCAGCCCCAGCATTTT
CASRSTGAGDQPQHF
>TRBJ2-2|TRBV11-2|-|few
TGTGCCAGCAGCTTAGATCCTACTTACACCGGGGAGCTGTTTTTT
CASSLDPTYTGELFF
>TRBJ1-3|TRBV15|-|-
TGTGCCACCGCGTTATCCTCTGGAAACACCATATATTTT
CATALSSGNTIYF
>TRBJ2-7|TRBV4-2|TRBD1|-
TGTGCCAGCAGCCAAGAGCAGACAGGGGTCCCCTACGAGCAGTACTTC
CASSQEQTGVPYEQYF
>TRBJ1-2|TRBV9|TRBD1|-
TGTGCCAGCAGCTTGACAGGGACCCTGGGAGGCTACACCTTC
CASSLTGTLGGYTF
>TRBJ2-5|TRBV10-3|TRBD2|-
TGTGCCATCAGCACTAATAGCGGGGGGGAGACCCAGTACTTC
CAISTNSGGETQYF
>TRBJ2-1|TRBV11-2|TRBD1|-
TGTGCCAGCAGCTTAAGGACCTCCGGGACAGGGGGCTACAATGAGCAGTTCTTC
CASSLRTSGTGGYNEQFF
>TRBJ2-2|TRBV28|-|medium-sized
TGTGCCAGCAGTTTCAGGGGTTCCGGGGAGCTGTTTTTT
CASSFRGSGELFF
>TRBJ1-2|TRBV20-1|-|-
TGCAGTGCTCGCGGAGGGAGCGGCTACACCTTC
CSARGGSGYTF
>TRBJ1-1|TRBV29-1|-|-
TGCAGCGTCGAGAGACAGGCTAACACTGAAGCTTTCTTT
CSVERQANTEAFF
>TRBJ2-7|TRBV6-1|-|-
TGTGCCAGCAGTCGTACAGGGTGGGACTCCTACGAGCAGTACTTC
CASSRTGWDSYEQYF
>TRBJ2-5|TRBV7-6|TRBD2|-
TGTGCCAGCAGCCGAACCGGGACTAGCGTTCAAGAGACCCAGTACTTC
CASSRTGTSVQETQYF
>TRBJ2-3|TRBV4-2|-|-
TGTGCCAGCAGCCAAGATCTAAATACGCAGTATTTT
CASSQDLNTQYF
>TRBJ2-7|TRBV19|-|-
TGTGCCAGTAGTATAACTGGTGATTGGGAGCAGTACTTC
CASSITGDWEQYF
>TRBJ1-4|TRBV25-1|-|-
TGTGCCAGCAGTGACTTCAATGAAAAACTGTTTTTT
CASSDFNEKLFF
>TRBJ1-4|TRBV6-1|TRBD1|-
TGTGCCAGCAGTGACACAGGGGCGTCTGAAAAACTGTTTTTT
CASSDTGASEKLFF
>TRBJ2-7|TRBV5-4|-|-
TGTGCCAGCAGCTTTCGTGGCGGACACTACGAGCAGTACTTC
CASSFRGGHYEQYF
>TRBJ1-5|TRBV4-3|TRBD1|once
TGCGCCAGCAGCCAAGGCTTGACAGGGAATCAGCCCCAGCATTTT
CASSQGLTGNQPQHF
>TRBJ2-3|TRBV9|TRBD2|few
TGTGCCAGCTGTAAGCGGGGGGGCGATACAGATACGCAGTATTTT
CASCKRGGDTDTQYF
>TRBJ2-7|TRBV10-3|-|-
TGTGCCATCAGTGAGCCTTCGACAGCCTACGAGCAGTACTTC
CAISEPSTAYEQYF